This paragraph covers one T cell receptor beta chain sequence. Its antigen remains unidentified. The data are from a study of glioma-infiltrating T cells. Study-level findings and limits: Very few CDR3 sequences were shared between tissue and blood. Non-neoplastic patients had below-expected tissue-blood divergence, while all gliomas exceeded expectation.

Using RNA template, CDR3s of TCR alpha and beta were amplified with iRepertoire arm-PCR. For one-step reverse transcription and amplification, about 90-400 ng of tissue mRNA or PBMC total RNA was used. TCRdb fed the multiplex PCR reads into MiXCR, producing one record per CDR3 protein. This table holds around 100,000 distinct CDR3 sequences, roughly 30% found once. From germline, CDR1 is SEHNR and CDR2 FQNEAQ (reference sequence). The length of the CDR3 is 13 residues. V dropped 5 bases and J dropped 5 bases, with 13 bases sitting between them. Material for sequencing was glioma tissue, nonneoplastic brain tissue, or PBMCs (not recorded which). This receptor was taken from a human donor with low-grade glioma or glioblastoma, undergoing nonglioma brain surgery, or in good health (not recorded which). The gene calls are TRBV7-9 and TRBJ2-7, with D unresolved. The CDR3 nucleotides read TGTGCCAGCAGCCCACCGGGTGACGACGAGCAGTACTTC. Translated, it gives CASSPPGDDEQYF.